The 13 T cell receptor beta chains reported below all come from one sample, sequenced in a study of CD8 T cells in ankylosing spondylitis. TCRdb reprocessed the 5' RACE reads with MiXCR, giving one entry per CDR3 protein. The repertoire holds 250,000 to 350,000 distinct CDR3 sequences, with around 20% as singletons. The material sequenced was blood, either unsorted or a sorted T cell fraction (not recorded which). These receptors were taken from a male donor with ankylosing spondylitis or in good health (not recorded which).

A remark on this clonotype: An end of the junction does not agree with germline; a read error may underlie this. The CDR3 DNA is TGCGCCAGCAGGTTGGACGGGACATCTCAATCACCCCTCCACTTT. It is translated as CASRLDGTSQSPLHF. The rearrangement uses TRBV5-1 and TRBJ1-6; possibly TRBD1 for D (6 bases). From germline, CDR1 is SGHRS and CDR2 YFSETQ. This CDR3 region has 15 residues. The full variable domain, in which reference TRBV5-1 and TRBJ1-6 provide the parts outside the CDR3, is KAGVTQTPRYLIKTRGQQVTLSCSPISGHRSVSWYQQTPGQGLQFLFEYFSETQRNKGNFPGRFSGRQFSNSRSEMNVSTLELGDSALYLCASRLDGTSQSPLHFGNGTRLTVT.

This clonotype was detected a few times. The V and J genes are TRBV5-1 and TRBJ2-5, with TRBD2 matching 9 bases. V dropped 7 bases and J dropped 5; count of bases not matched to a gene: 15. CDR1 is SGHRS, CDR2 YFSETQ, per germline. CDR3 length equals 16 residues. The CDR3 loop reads CASSPLGLAGKETQYF. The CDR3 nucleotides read TGCGCCAGCTCCCCCCTAGGGCTAGCGGGAAAGGAGACCCAGTACTTC.

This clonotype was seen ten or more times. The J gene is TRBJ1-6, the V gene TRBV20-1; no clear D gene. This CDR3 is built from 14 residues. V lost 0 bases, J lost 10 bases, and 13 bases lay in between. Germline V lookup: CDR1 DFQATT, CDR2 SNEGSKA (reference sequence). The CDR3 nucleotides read TGCAGTGCTAGAGATTCCCCCGAGTGGTCACCCCTCCACTTT. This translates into CSARDSPEWSPLHF.

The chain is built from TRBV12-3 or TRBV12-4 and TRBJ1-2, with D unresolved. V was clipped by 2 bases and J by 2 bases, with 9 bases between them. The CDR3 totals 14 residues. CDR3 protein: CASSLRAANYGYTF. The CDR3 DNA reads TGTGCCAGCAGTTTAAGGGCAGCCAACTATGGCTACACCTTC.

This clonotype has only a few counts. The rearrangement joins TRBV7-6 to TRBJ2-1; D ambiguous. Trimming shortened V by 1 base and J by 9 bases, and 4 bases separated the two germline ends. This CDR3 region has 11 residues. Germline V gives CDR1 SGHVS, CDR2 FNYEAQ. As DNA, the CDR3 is TGTGCCAGCAGCTTAGAAGCTGAGCAGTTCTTC. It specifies CASSLEAEQFF.

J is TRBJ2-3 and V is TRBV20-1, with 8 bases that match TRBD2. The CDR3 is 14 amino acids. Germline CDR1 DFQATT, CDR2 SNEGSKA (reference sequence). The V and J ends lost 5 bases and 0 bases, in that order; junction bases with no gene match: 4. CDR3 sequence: CSASGLASTDTQYF. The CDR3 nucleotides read TGCAGTGCTTCCGGACTAGCCAGCACAGATACGCAGTATTTT.

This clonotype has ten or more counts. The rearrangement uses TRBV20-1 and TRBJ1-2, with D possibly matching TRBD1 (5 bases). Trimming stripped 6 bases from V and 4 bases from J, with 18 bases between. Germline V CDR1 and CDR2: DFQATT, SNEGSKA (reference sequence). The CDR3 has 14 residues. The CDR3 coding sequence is TGCAGTGCCCTAATGATGGGGACGGCCTATGGCTACACCTTC. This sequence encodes CSALMMGTAYGYTF.

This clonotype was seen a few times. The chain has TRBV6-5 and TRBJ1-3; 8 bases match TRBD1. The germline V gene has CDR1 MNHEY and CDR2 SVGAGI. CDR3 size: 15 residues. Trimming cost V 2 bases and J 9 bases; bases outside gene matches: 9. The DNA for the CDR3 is TGTGCCAGCAGTTACGCGACAGGGGCGGGAGGCACCATATATTTT. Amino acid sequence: CASSYATGAGGTIYF.

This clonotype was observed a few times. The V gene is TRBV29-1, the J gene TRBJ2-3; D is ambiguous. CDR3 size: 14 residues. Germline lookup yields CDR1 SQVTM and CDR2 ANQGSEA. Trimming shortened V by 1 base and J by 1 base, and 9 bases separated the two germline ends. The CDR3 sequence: CSVEANQRTDTQYF. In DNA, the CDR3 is TGCAGCGTTGAAGCAAACCAGCGCACAGATACGCAGTATTTT.

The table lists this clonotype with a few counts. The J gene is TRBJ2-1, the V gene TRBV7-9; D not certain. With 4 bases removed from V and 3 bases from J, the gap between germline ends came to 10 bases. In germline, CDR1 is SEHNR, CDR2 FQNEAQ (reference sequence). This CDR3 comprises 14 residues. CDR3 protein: CASSYLVVYNEQFF. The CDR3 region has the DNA TGTGCCAGCAGCTACCTGGTGGTCTACAATGAGCAGTTCTTC.

CDR3 protein: CAIARGSGRGNEQFF. The CDR3 DNA sequence: TGTGCCATCGCTAGAGGTAGCGGGAGGGGCAATGAGCAGTTCTTC. V and J are TRBV10-3 and TRBJ2-1, with 11 bases identical to TRBD2. Germline values: CDR1 ENHRY, CDR2 SYGVKD. The CDR3 length is 15 residues. J gave up 6 bases and V 8 bases, and 9 bases lay outside the gene matches.

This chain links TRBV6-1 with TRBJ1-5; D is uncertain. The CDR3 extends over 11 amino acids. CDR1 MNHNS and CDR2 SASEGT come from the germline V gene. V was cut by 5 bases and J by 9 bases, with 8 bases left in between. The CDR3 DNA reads TGTGCCAGCAGTAGAGAAATGCCCCAGCATTTT. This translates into CASSREMPQHF.

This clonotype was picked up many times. CDR3 sequence reads: CASSLGTPAFF. The DNA for the CDR3 is TGTGCCAGCAGTTTGGGGACACCGGCTTTCTTT. The gene calls are TRBV12-3 or TRBV12-4 and TRBJ1-1, with D possibly being TRBD1 (6 bases). This CDR3 has 11 amino acids. The V end was cut by 3 bases, the J end by 11 bases, with 10 bases between.